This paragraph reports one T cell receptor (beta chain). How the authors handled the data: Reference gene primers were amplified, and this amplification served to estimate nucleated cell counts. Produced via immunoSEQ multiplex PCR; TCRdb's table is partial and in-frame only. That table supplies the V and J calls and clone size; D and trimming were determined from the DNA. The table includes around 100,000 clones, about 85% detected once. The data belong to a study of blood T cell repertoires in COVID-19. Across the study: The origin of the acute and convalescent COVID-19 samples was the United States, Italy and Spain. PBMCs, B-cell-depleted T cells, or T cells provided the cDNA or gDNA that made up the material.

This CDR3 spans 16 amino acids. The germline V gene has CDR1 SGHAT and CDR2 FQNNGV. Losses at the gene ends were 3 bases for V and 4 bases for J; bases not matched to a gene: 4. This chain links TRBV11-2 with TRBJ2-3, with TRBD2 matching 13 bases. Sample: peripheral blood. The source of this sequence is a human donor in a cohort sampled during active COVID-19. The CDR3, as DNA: TGTGCCAGCAGCTTGTACGGGACTAGCGGGGCAGATACGCAGTATTTT. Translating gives CASSLYGTSGADTQYF. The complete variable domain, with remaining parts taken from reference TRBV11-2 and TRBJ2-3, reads EAGVAQSPRYKIIEKRQSVAFWCNPISGHATLYWYQQILGQGPKLLIQFQNNGVVDDSQLPKDRFSAERLKGVDSTLKIQPAKLEDSAVYLCASSLYGTSGADTQYFGPGTRLTVL.